This T cell receptor (beta chain) emerged from a study of blood T cell repertoires in COVID-19. Study-level information: The origin of the acute and convalescent COVID-19 samples was the United States, Italy and Spain. PBMCs, B-cell-depleted T cells, or T cells were the source of the cDNA or gDNA that made up the material.

In Seattle, patients joined the study during active infection and were tracked longitudinally. Germline loops: CDR1 LGHDT, CDR2 YNNKEL (reference sequence). The CDR3 runs to 16 residues. Trimming cost V 4 bases and J 4 bases, with 17 bases left between them. In the authors' workflow: From reference gene primer amplification, estimates of nucleated cell counts were derived. Data came from immunoSEQ multiplex PCR; TCRdb stores just in-frame clones and leaves some out. V and J calls and clone size are as listed in that table; D and trimming were resolved from the DNA. The sample shows roughly 150,000 clones, approximately 86% of them seen only once.

The sequence was obtained from a man aged 80 or over with COVID-19, enrolled during active disease. Material: peripheral blood. V usage is TRBV3-1 (or the pseudogene TRBV3-2) and J usage is TRBJ1-3; D gene uncertain. CDR3 sequence (DNA): TGTGCCAGCAGCCCCCAGCCCTCGGGGTCCGGAAACACCATATATTTT. Its translation is CASSPQPSGSGNTIYF.